This TCR beta chain was retrieved from a study of shared clonotypes between healthy human individuals. Sequencing used immunoSEQ multiplex PCR; TCRdb keeps in-frame clones, though not all of them. The sample includes about 1.1 million clones, approximately 80% of them seen just once. This clone showed up just once. The trim removed 6 bases at V and 1 base at J, leaving 5 bases unmatched. The germline V gene has CDR1 LNHNV and CDR2 YYDKDF (reference sequence). The CDR3 totals 15 residues. This chain connects TRBV15 to TRBJ2-1, with TRBD2 matching over 8 bases. The sequence was collected from a man between 18 and 35 years old in good health. Some clones in this sample may be carry-over from other donors' samples. What was sequenced was memory CD4+ T cells from PBMCs. Subset defined: CD45RA-negative fraction. The CDR3 spells CATSWGLESYNEQFF. CDR3 sequence (DNA): TGTGCCACCAGTTGGGGACTAGAGTCCTACAATGAGCAGTTCTTC.